This T cell receptor beta chain originates from a study of T cell repertoires in cytomegalovirus infection. Study-level background: In public TCR beta signatures, there were indications of both CMV infection and matching HLA type.

TCRdb called the reads again in MiXCR, with one record for every CDR3 protein. The table includes 700,000 to 900,000 distinct CDR3 sequences, around 29% detected once. This CDR3 spans 13 amino acids. Looked up from germline, CDR1 is SGHTA and CDR2 is FQGNSA. V was clipped by 3 bases and J by 12 bases, with 17 bases between them. A few counts support this clonotype. The antigen remains unidentified. The receptor's source is a human donor in good health (CMV status not recorded). Some clones in this sample may be carry-over from other donors' samples. This material consisted of cultured CD8+ T cells from PBMCs, taken from culture after CMV antigen stimulation. V usage is TRBV7-2 and J usage is TRBJ1-1; D gene unclear. The CDR3 region has the DNA TGTGCCAGCAGCTTGGTGACCACGAAGAGAACTTTCTTT. It specifies CASSLVTTKRTFF.